This T cell receptor (beta chain) was sequenced in a study of shared clonotypes between healthy human individuals. General study results and limits: With several donors compared, around 5% of naive CD4 clonotypes were shared.

On this clone itself: Its matching antigen is unknown.

Assay: immunoSEQ multiplex PCR; the TCRdb copy retains only in-frame clones and omits some. The top ten clones hold around 0.13% of a sample with some 2,100,000 clones, more than 90% of them seen once. This CDR3 spans 13 amino acids. Trimming shortened V by 6 bases and J by 12 bases, and 20 bases separated the two germline ends. Germline CDR1 reads SGHAT; CDR2 reads FQNNGV. Naive CD45RA+ and memory CD45RA-negative subsets were split from CD4+ cells. The specimen was naive CD4+ T cells sorted from blood. Subset given: CD45RA+ positively selected. The V and J genes are TRBV11-2 and TRBJ1-1, with D possibly matching TRBD1 (5 bases). The TCR was taken from a man younger than 30 in good health. The CDR3 DNA follows: TGTGCCAGCAGAACGAGGGGTTCAAGGTTAACTTTCTTT. It codes for CASRTRGSRLTFF.